This note documents a single T cell receptor (beta chain) sequence. The antigen remains undetermined. This record belongs to a study of a mutant IDH1 vaccine in newly diagnosed glioma. Study-level information: Treated patients showed a male proportion of around 62%, a female proportion of 37.5%, and a mean age of about 41 years.

The ends lost 3 bases at V and 0 bases at J; junction bases unmatched: 2. The CDR3 runs to 14 residues. Per the germline V gene, CDR1 is SGHNT and CDR2 is YYREEE (reference sequence). Using immunoSEQ multiplex PCR, the repertoire was profiled, and TCRdb retains in-frame clones only, with some absent. The sample records about 58,000 clones, about 80% being singletons. Time point described: week 5, during vaccination. Doses consisted of 300 ug of mutant IDH1 20-mer peptide each, paired with topical imiquimod. Donor tumors were new WHO grade 3 or 4 IDH1-mutant, ATRX-lost astrocytomas. The chain joins TRBV5-4 to TRBJ2-5, with 7 bases that match TRBD2. The receptor comes from a woman aged 50 to 60 with glioma. Here the sequenced sample was PBMCs, taken from a glioma patient whose treatment included an IDH1 peptide vaccine. CDR3 nucleotides: TGTGCCAGCAGCTCGGGACTAAACCAAGAGACCCAGTACTTC. Amino acids: CASSSGLNQETQYF. Full variable domain (rest looked up from reference TRBV5-4 and TRBJ2-5): ETGVTQSPTHLIKTRGQQVTLRCSSQSGHNTVSWYQQALGQGPQFIFQYYREEENGRGNFPPRFSGLQFPNYSSELNVNALELDDSALYLCASSSGLNQETQYFGPGTRLLVL.